The 5 T cell receptor beta chains below were found in one sample sequenced in a study of shared clonotypes between healthy human individuals. The assay was immunoSEQ multiplex PCR, and TCRdb's table has in-frame clones only and misses some. The repertoire holds approximately 530,000 clones, with 90% to 96% as singletons. The sequencing sample was made of naive CD4+ T cells sorted from blood. Regarding subset: CD45RA+ positively selected. These TCRs come from a woman in her 30s in good health.

The V and J genes are TRBV4-1 and TRBJ2-1, with D perhaps assigned TRBD1 or TRBD2 (5 bases each). Germline V gives CDR1 MGHRA, CDR2 YSYEKL. The CDR3 has 16 amino acids. The V and J ends lost 2 bases and 2 bases respectively, with 13 bases between them. The CDR3 coding sequence is TGCGCCAGCAGCCAACCATCCCGGGACCCCTACAATGAGCAGTTCTTC. Its protein product is CASSQPSRDPYNEQFF.

This sequence joins TRBV19 and TRBJ2-6, with TRBD1 as a possible D gene (6 bases). The germline gives CDR1 LNHDA, CDR2 SQIVND (reference sequence). The CDR3 extends over 17 amino acids. V lost 3 bases to trimming and J lost 0 bases, with 12 bases between them. The CDR3 region is CASSIPGAVSGANVLTF. In DNA, the CDR3 is TGTGCCAGTAGTATCCCAGGGGCCGTCTCTGGGGCCAACGTCCTGACTTTC.

This chain uses TRBV28 with TRBJ1-1; perhaps TRBD1 as D (5 bases). From germline, CDR1 is MDHEN and CDR2 SYDVKM. This CDR3 has 15 residues. V was shortened by 10 bases and J by 0 bases, with 18 bases between the two germline ends. CDR3 sequence: CATHVGGTMNTEAFF. For the CDR3, the DNA is TGTGCCACCCACGTGGGGGGAACGATGAACACTGAAGCTTTCTTT. The variable domain in full, with the rest retrieved from reference TRBV28 and TRBJ1-1, is DVKVTQSSRYLVKRTGEKVFLECVQDMDHENMFWYRQDPGLGLRLIYFSYDVKMKEKGDIPEGYSVSREKKERFSLILESASTNQTSMYLCATHVGGTMNTEAFFGQGTRLTVV.

This rearrangement joins TRBV18 to TRBJ1-1, with D possibly matching TRBD1 (6 bases). CDR1 KGHSH and CDR2 LQKENI come from the germline V gene. Trimming shortened V by 2 bases and J by 1 base, and 8 bases separated the two germline ends. This CDR3 spans 14 amino acids. The CDR3 loop is CASSPGGRNTEAFF. The DNA of the CDR3 is TGTGCCAGCTCACCAGGGGGCAGGAACACTGAAGCTTTCTTT.

V usage is TRBV7-6 and J usage is TRBJ2-1; D is unresolved. This CDR3 contains 16 residues. The germline CDR1 and CDR2 sequences are SGHVS and FNYEAQ. Trimming pared 5 bases from V and 2 bases from J, leaving 16 bases between. The DNA of the CDR3 is TGTGCCAGCAGCCCTCAAGGGCGGCTAGCCTACAATGAGCAGTTCTTC. Amino acid sequence: CASSPQGRLAYNEQFF.